Listed below are T cell receptor beta chains from one sample, sequenced in a study of T-cell memory formation after mild COVID-19. Each CDR3 protein gets one entry after TCRdb re-called the 5' RACE reads with MiXCR. The sample lists approximately 300,000 distinct CDR3 sequences, around a sixth occurring once. Sequencing was performed on PBMCs or a T cell subset sorted from them (not recorded which). These receptors were taken from a man aged 18 to 29 who had mild COVID-19 (a few samples of this study predate the infection). Cell type and time point are not known. CDR3s include the opening cysteine and the closing phenylalanine or tryptophan. The D gene is left open where the match is weak. Rows may omit the clone size; those that give it use once, few, many or a size class.

clone_size	d_call	v_call	j_call	cdr3_aa	cdr3_nt
few	.	TRBV4-1	TRBJ2-2	CASSRTLGGELFF	TGCGCCAGCAGCCGGACCCTAGGCGGGGAGCTGTTTTTT
.	.	TRBV20-1	TRBJ1-2	CSAPHTANYGYTF	TGCAGTGCACCACACACGGCTAACTATGGCTACACCTTC
few	TRBD1	TRBV30	TRBJ2-7	CAWSGTGYEQYF	TGTGCCTGGAGTGGGACAGGTTACGAGCAGTACTTC
many	.	TRBV5-1	TRBJ2-2	CASLSFGGGTGELFF	TGCGCCAGCCTGTCCTTTGGGGGCGGCACCGGGGAGCTGTTTTTT
.	.	TRBV15	TRBJ1-4	CATSTDWDDNEKLFF	TGTGCCACCAGCACGGATTGGGATGATAATGAAAAACTGTTTTTT
few	.	TRBV7-3	TRBJ2-1	CASSLYPRTDNEQFF	TGTGCCAGCAGCTTATACCCACGGACTGACAATGAGCAGTTCTTC
.	.	TRBV25-1	TRBJ2-3	CASSEAGLTDTQYF	TGTGCCAGCAGTGAAGCGGGGCTTACAGATACGCAGTATTTT
few	.	TRBV7-2	TRBJ1-1	CASSLAEGGRGAFF	TGTGCCAGCAGCTTAGCCGAAGGGGGTCGGGGAGCTTTCTTT
few	TRBD1	TRBV4-3	TRBJ1-2	CASSQGDRGARGYTF	TGCGCCAGCAGCCAGGGGGACAGGGGGGCTCGTGGCTACACCTTC
many	.	TRBV7-9	TRBJ1-5	CASNREGNQPQHF	TGTGCCAGCAACCGGGAGGGCAATCAGCCCCAGCATTTT
.	TRBD2	TRBV4-3	TRBJ2-7	CASSRRTSELEQYF	TGCGCCAGCAGCCGCCGGACTAGCGAGCTCGAGCAGTACTTC
many	.	TRBV12-3/TRBV12-4	TRBJ2-5	CASIPPGSGTQYF	TGTGCCAGCATCCCCCCGGGCTCTGGGACCCAGTACTTC
many	.	TRBV7-9	TRBJ2-3	CASSLEGSTDTQYF	TGTGCCAGCAGCTTAGAGGGCAGCACAGATACGCAGTATTTT
.	.	TRBV28	TRBJ2-7	CASSLEFNEQYF	TGTGCCAGCAGTTTAGAGTTCAACGAGCAGTACTTC
few	TRBD1	TRBV20-1	TRBJ1-1	CSARSPGGMTEAFF	TGCAGTGCTAGAAGTCCAGGGGGCATGACTGAAGCTTTCTTT
few	.	TRBV4-1	TRBJ2-5	CASRPSLRETQYF	TGCGCCAGCAGGCCCTCCCTTAGGGAGACCCAGTACTTC
few	.	TRBV5-1	TRBJ1-1	CASSLVLMNTEAFF	TGCGCCAGCAGCTTGGTCCTAATGAACACTGAAGCTTTCTTT
.	.	TRBV12-5	TRBJ1-5	CASGLRGPALPQHF	TGTGCTAGTGGCTTGAGGGGTCCCGCTTTGCCCCAGCATTTT
.	.	TRBV7-3	TRBJ2-3	CASSPTPVFSTDTQYF	TGTGCCAGCAGCCCGACCCCGGTGTTCAGCACAGATACGCAGTATTTT
few	.	TRBV29-1	TRBJ2-1	CSVEEQSSYNEQFF	TGCAGCGTTGAAGAGCAAAGCTCCTACAATGAGCAGTTCTTC
few	.	TRBV20-1	TRBJ1-2	CSARDWDLQRANYGYTF	TGCAGTGCTAGGGACTGGGACCTCCAACGGGCTAACTATGGCTACACCTTC
.	.	TRBV24-1	TRBJ2-3	CATSDYTDTQYF	TGTGCCACCAGTGATTATACAGATACGCAGTATTTT
many	TRBD1	TRBV18	TRBJ2-5	CASSPGQQETQYF	TGCGCCAGCAGCCCGGGACAGCAAGAGACCCAGTACTTC
.	TRBD1	TRBV5-1	TRBJ2-5	CASSLSLSGGEETQYF	TGCGCCAGCAGCTTGTCGTTGTCAGGGGGCGAAGAGACCCAGTACTTC
.	TRBD2	TRBV28	TRBJ2-3	CASSSPQRLAWGTDTQYF	TGTGCCAGCAGTTCACCCCAAAGACTAGCGTGGGGCACAGATACGCAGTATTTT
once	.	TRBV14	TRBJ2-1	CASRWGGSNEQFF	TGTGCCAGCAGGTGGGGCGGGTCCAATGAGCAGTTCTTC
few	.	TRBV7-9	TRBJ1-1	CASSWPPGEAFF	TGTGCCAGCAGCTGGCCCCCAGGGGAAGCTTTCTTT
few	.	TRBV7-9	TRBJ1-2	CASSDRDHGYTF	TGTGCCAGCAGCGATAGGGACCATGGCTACACCTTC
few	TRBD1	TRBV7-6	TRBJ2-7	CASSSGQGPFYEQYF	TGTGCCAGCAGCTCAGGACAGGGCCCCTTCTACGAGCAGTACTTC
few	.	TRBV28	TRBJ1-1	CASSPLRVNTEAFF	TGTGCCAGCAGTCCTCTCAGGGTGAACACTGAAGCTTTCTTT
many	.	TRBV20-1	TRBJ2-4	CSARSSPGGALQNIQYF	TGCAGTGCTAGATCCTCACCTGGGGGCGCGTTACAAAACATTCAGTACTTC
few	TRBD1	TRBV7-2	TRBJ2-1	CASSPGQGRDEQFF	TGTGCCAGCAGCCCGGGACAGGGCAGGGATGAGCAGTTCTTC
few	.	TRBV7-2	TRBJ1-1	CASSPYLTGANTEAFF	TGTGCCAGCAGCCCCTATCTGACAGGTGCGAACACTGAAGCTTTCTTT
.	TRBD1	TRBV4-2	TRBJ2-7	CASSQDGTGSYDQYF	TGTGCCAGCAGCCAAGATGGGACAGGCTCCTACGACCAGTACTTC
.	.	TRBV9	TRBJ1-5	CASSAHAGDQPQHF	TGTGCCAGCAGCGCCCACGCGGGAGATCAGCCCCAGCATTTT
few	.	TRBV5-6	TRBJ2-5	CASSLGDAISQYF	TGTGCCAGCAGCTTGGGTGACGCCATATCCCAGTACTTC
.	TRBD2	TRBV4-3	TRBJ2-1	CASSQDPPAGGRNEQFF	TGCGCCAGCAGCCAAGATCCTCCAGCGGGGGGCCGAAATGAGCAGTTCTTC
few	.	TRBV29-1	TRBJ2-1	CSVRAGVGSSSVQYNEQFF	TGCAGCGTCCGAGCCGGCGTGGGCTCTTCTTCAGTGCAATACAATGAGCAGTTCTTC
.	.	TRBV5-1	TRBJ1-3	CASSLARGTGNTIYF	TGCGCCAGCAGCTTAGCGAGGGGAACTGGAAACACCATATATTTT
.	.	TRBV27	TRBJ2-5	CASSPRPRGGETQYF	TGTGCCAGCAGCCCACGACCCAGGGGTGGTGAGACCCAGTACTTC
.	TRBD1	TRBV28	TRBJ1-5	CASSTHRTGVNQPQHF	TGTGCCAGCAGTACCCACCGGACAGGGGTCAATCAGCCCCAGCATTTT
.	.	TRBV7-2	TRBJ2-1	CASSPTRLSYNEQFF	TGTGCCAGCAGCCCGACTAGATTGTCCTACAATGAGCAGTTCTTC